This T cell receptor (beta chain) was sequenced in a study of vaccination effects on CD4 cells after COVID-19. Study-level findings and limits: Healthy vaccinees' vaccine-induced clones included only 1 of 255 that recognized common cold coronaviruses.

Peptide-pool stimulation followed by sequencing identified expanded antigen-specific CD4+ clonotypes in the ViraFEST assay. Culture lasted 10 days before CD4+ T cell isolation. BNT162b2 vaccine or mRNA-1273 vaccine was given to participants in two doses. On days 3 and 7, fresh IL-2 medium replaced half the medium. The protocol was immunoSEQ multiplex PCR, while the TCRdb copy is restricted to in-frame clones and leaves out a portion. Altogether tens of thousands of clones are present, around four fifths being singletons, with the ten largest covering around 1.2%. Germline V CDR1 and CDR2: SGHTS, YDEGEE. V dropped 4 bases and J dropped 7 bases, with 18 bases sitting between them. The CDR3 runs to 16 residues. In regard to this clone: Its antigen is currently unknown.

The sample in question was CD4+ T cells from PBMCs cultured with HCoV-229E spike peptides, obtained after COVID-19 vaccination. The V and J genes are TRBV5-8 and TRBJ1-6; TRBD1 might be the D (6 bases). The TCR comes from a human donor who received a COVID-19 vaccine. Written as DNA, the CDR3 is TGTGCCAGCAGCCCACCGGGACACCCGGGGAATTCACCCCTCCACTTT. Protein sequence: CASSPPGHPGNSPLHF. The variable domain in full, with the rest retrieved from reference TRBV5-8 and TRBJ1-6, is EAGVTQSPTHLIKTRGQQATLRCSPISGHTSVYWYQQALGLGLQFLLWYDEGEERNRGNFPPRFSGRQFPNYSSELNVNALELEDSALYLCASSPPGHPGNSPLHFGNGTRLTVT.